Listed below are T cell receptor beta chains from one sample, sequenced in a study of OX40 agonist ivuxolimab in advanced cancers. Using immunoSEQ multiplex PCR, the repertoire was profiled, and TCRdb retains in-frame clones only, with some absent. The table includes around 42,000 clones, roughly 88% detected once. The sample was CD4+ or CD8+ T cells sorted from blood, taken in a trial of the OX40 agonist ivuxolimab. Every receptor here comes from an adult with an advanced solid tumor such as melanoma, head and neck, liver or kidney cancer. The CDR3 runs from the conserved cysteine through the conserved F or W. D genes are given only for firm matches. Not every row has a clone size; where given, it reads once, few, many or a size class.

.	TRBV5-6	.	TRBJ2-3	CASSLALTESTDTQYF	TGTGCCAGCAGCTTGGCCCTCACAGAAAGCACAGATACGCAGTATTTT
TRBD2	TRBV19	.	TRBJ2-7	CASSIFPGGPYEQYF	TGTGCCAGTAGTATATTCCCGGGAGGCCCCTACGAGCAGTACTTC
.	TRBV15	.	TRBJ1-5	CATSTFLGGLGQPQHF	TGTGCCACCAGCACCTTTCTGGGAGGGCTGGGGCAGCCCCAGCATTTT
.	TRBV5-1	few	TRBJ2-1	CASSLVDPSYNEQFF	TGCGCCAGCAGCTTGGTCGACCCCTCCTACAATGAGCAGTTCTTC
TRBD2	TRBV11-2	.	TRBJ2-7	CASTRGLGSYEQYF	TGTGCCAGCACCCGGGGACTAGGCTCGTACGAGCAGTACTTC
.	TRBV21-1	.	TRBJ1-3	CARGRHSGNTIYF	TGTGCCAGGGGACGACACTCTGGAAACACCATATATTTT
.	TRBV7-8	.	TRBJ2-2	CASSFGVTGELFF	TGTGCCAGCAGCTTTGGAGTGACCGGGGAGCTGTTTTTT
TRBD1	TRBV10-3	.	TRBJ1-3	CAISDGQAISGNTIYF	TGTGCCATCAGTGACGGACAGGCCATTTCTGGAAACACCATATATTTT
.	TRBV21-1	once	TRBJ2-3	CARRTHGFTDTQYF	TGTGCCAGGAGGACTCACGGATTCACAGATACGCAGTATTTT
.	TRBV6-4	.	TRBJ2-1	CASSPDPDRPSSYNEQFF	TGTGCCAGCAGCCCGGACCCGGACCGGCCAAGCTCCTACAATGAGCAGTTCTTC